The rows below give T cell receptor beta chains drawn from one sample of a study of CD8+ T cells in alopecia areata. Produced via immunoSEQ multiplex PCR; TCRdb's table is partial and in-frame only. The table lists 75,000 to 100,000 clones, about two thirds of them singletons. The sequencing here drew on CD8+ T cells sorted from blood, taken at approximately week 45, from a patient treated with tofacitinib. These receptors were collected from a human donor with alopecia areata. The CDR3 runs from the conserved cysteine through the conserved F or W. Each record gives: V gene, D gene, clone size, J gene, CDR3 protein, CDR3 DNA. A D gene is named only where the DNA matches it firmly. Part of the rows lack a size; the others show once, few, many or a class for expanded clones.

TRBV19	TRBD1	once	TRBJ1-1	CASSDRVGTEAFF	TGTGCCAGTTCGGACAGGGTGGGCACTGAAGCTTTCTTT
TRBV7-8	TRBD2	.	TRBJ2-1	CASSFPSSGGFAYNEQFF	TGTGCCAGCAGCTTCCCATCAAGCGGGGGGTTCGCCTACAATGAGCAGTTCTTC
TRBV13	.	.	TRBJ1-6	CASSPGRPPLHF	TGTGCCAGCAGCCCTGGACGGCCACCCCTCCACTTT
TRBV7-9	.	few	TRBJ1-1	CASRPGGGESAFF	TGTGCCAGCCGTCCCGGGGGGGGCGAGTCTGCTTTCTTT
TRBV9	.	.	TRBJ2-7	CASSVGGSSYEQYF	TGTGCCAGCAGCGTAGGAGGGTCCTCCTACGAGCAGTACTTC
TRBV29-1	TRBD1	.	TRBJ2-7	CSVVDRANYEQYF	TGCAGCGTTGTGGACAGGGCTAACTACGAGCAGTACTTC
TRBV7-2	.	.	TRBJ2-3	CASSPDRVSTDTQYF	TGTGCCAGCAGCCCCGACAGAGTTAGCACAGATACGCAGTATTTT
TRBV29-1	.	few	TRBJ1-2	CSVGPKTSSEHF	TGCAGCGTTGGCCCAAAAACGAGTTCCGAACACTTC
TRBV9	.	few	TRBJ1-5	CASSVWDSSNQPQHF	TGTGCCAGCAGCGTATGGGACTCGAGCAATCAGCCCCAGCATTTT
TRBV7-8	.	.	TRBJ1-1	CASSWMGLNTEAFF	TGTGCCAGCAGCTGGATGGGGCTGAACACTGAAGCTTTCTTT
TRBV27	.	.	TRBJ2-6	CASSLSSGANVLTF	TGTGCCAGCAGTTTAAGTTCTGGGGCCAACGTCCTGACTTTC
TRBV6-6	.	.	TRBJ1-1	CARGHEAFF	TGTGCCAGGGGACATGAAGCTTTCTTT
TRBV7-9	.	.	TRBJ2-7	CASSRDYYEQYF	TGTGCCAGCAGCCGCGATTACTACGAGCAGTACTTC
TRBV29-1	.	.	TRBJ2-7	CSVVFSGYEQYF	TGCAGCGTTGTGTTTTCTGGCTACGAGCAGTACTTC
TRBV30	.	.	TRBJ2-2	CAWSVGGGGELFF	TGTGCCTGGAGTGTCGGGGGCGGCGGGGAGCTGTTTTTT
TRBV30	TRBD1	few	TRBJ2-2	CAWTLGQGRTGELFF	TGTGCCTGGACTTTGGGACAGGGAAGGACCGGGGAGCTGTTTTTT
TRBV7-8	.	.	TRBJ2-3	CASSWGSRSTDTQYF	TGTGCCAGCAGCTGGGGTAGCCGGAGCACAGATACGCAGTATTTT
TRBV6-1	.	.	TRBJ2-7	CASSEETGKPYEQYF	TGTGCCAGCAGTGAAGAAACAGGGAAGCCCTACGAGCAGTACTTC
TRBV29-1	.	.	TRBJ2-7	CSVESRQSGGGEQYF	TGCAGCGTTGAATCGAGACAGTCTGGAGGAGGCGAGCAGTACTTC
TRBV5-6	TRBD1	.	TRBJ2-7	CASSLVPGGASEQYF	TGTGCCAGCAGCTTGGTCCCAGGGGGCGCGTCCGAGCAGTACTTC
TRBV7-6	TRBD1	.	TRBJ2-7	CASSPRTGAYEQYF	TGTGCCAGCAGCCCCCGGACAGGGGCCTACGAGCAGTACTTC
TRBV7-6	TRBD1	few	TRBJ2-7	CASSLEGTGVAEQYF	TGTGCCAGCAGCTTAGAAGGGACAGGGGTTGCCGAGCAGTACTTC
TRBV7-2	TRBD2	.	TRBJ2-3	CASSPAGGRTDTQYF	TGTGCCAGCAGCCCCGCGGGGGGGCGGACAGATACGCAGTATTTT
TRBV7-2	.	few	TRBJ2-7	CASSLLGQTYEQYF	TGTGCCAGCAGCTTATTAGGTCAGACGTACGAGCAGTACTTC
TRBV15	TRBD2	.	TRBJ2-5	CATSREGLAGGPGTETQYF	TGTGCCACCAGCAGAGAAGGACTAGCGGGGGGGCCGGGGACGGAGACCCAGTACTTC
TRBV25-1	.	once	TRBJ1-1	CASSAQGRRTEAFF	TGTGCCAGCAGTGCTCAGGGGAGAAGAACTGAAGCTTTTTTT
TRBV4-3	.	.	TRBJ1-4	CASSQRVIGGEKLFF	TGCGCCAGCAGCCAACGGGTCATCGGCGGGGAAAAACTGTTTTTT
TRBV14	.	.	TRBJ1-1	CASNEGGTEAFF	TGTGCCAGCAACGAAGGAGGGACTGAAGCTTTCTTT
TRBV7-2	TRBD2	.	TRBJ2-7	CASSTSGGPTYEQYF	TGTGCCAGCAGCACTAGCGGGGGGCCTACCTACGAGCAGTACTTC
TRBV6-6	.	few	TRBJ2-5	CASSYRLEGETQYF	TGTGCCAGCAGTTACCGGCTAGAAGGCGAGACCCAGTACTTC
TRBV7-9	.	few	TRBJ2-6	CASSTMSGAGANVLTF	TGTGCCAGCAGCACCATGTCAGGGGCTGGGGCCAACGTCCTGACTTTC
TRBV2	.	.	TRBJ2-3	CANWRGQSTDTQYF	TGTGCCAACTGGAGGGGACAGAGCACAGATACGCAGTATTTT
TRBV6-6	.	.	TRBJ2-2	CASSYIFTGELFF	TGTGCCAGCAGTTACATTTTTACCGGGGAGCTGTTTTTT
TRBV6-1	.	.	TRBJ1-2	CASGAGVPRGYTF	TGTGCCAGTGGGGCGGGTGTGCCCAGGGGCTACACCTTC
TRBV9	.	.	TRBJ2-5	CASSSKAGRGTQYF	TGTGCCAGCAGCTCAAAGGCAGGACGTGGGACCCAGTACTTC
TRBV9	.	.	TRBJ2-3	CASSVGQGGTDTQYF	TGTGCCAGCAGCGTAGGACAGGGAGGGACAGATACGCAGTATTTT
TRBV7-2	TRBD2	.	TRBJ2-1	CASSLVSSGVYNEQFF	TGTGCCAGCAGCTTAGTATCTAGCGGAGTCTACAATGAGCAGTTCTTC
TRBV19	.	.	TRBJ1-1	CASSIGGGGTEAFF	TGTGCCAGTAGTATAGGGGGCGGTGGAACTGAAGCTTTCTTT
TRBV29-1	TRBD1	.	TRBJ2-7	CSVDGTGPSYEQYF	TGCAGCGTTGACGGGACAGGGCCTTCCTACGAGCAGTACTTC
TRBV5-1	TRBD1	many	TRBJ2-7	CASSPPTGSHYEQYF	TGCGCCAGCAGCCCGCCGACAGGGTCGCACTACGAGCAGTACTTC
TRBV5-1	TRBD1	.	TRBJ2-2	CASSLVDRGDTGELFF	TGCGCCAGCAGCTTGGTTGACAGGGGAGACACCGGGGAGCTGTTTTTT
TRBV28	.	.	TRBJ1-1	CASSYEEHPEAFF	TGTGCCAGCAGTTATGAAGAGCACCCTGAAGCTTTCTTT
TRBV9	.	.	TRBJ2-3	CASSVEIHTDTQYF	TGTGCCAGCAGCGTAGAGATTCACACAGATACGCAGTATTTT
TRBV5-1	TRBD1	.	TRBJ1-6	CASISDRSSYNSPLHF	TGCGCCAGCATCTCGGACAGGAGCTCCTATAATTCACCCCTCCACTTT
TRBV5-6	.	.	TRBJ2-7	CASSLPGDYEQYF	TGTGCCAGCAGCTTGCCGGGGGACTACGAGCAGTACTTC
TRBV10-3	.	.	TRBJ1-2	CAISEGPDANYGYTF	TGTGCCATCAGTGAGGGGCCCGACGCTAACTATGGCTACACCTTC
TRBV4-3	.	.	TRBJ1-1	CASSQDYKKHTEAFF	TGCGCCAGCAGCCAAGATTACAAAAAGCACACTGAAGCTTTCTTT
TRBV20-1	.	.	TRBJ1-1	CSATTYTEAFF	TGCAGTGCAACTACTTACACTGAAGCTTTCTTT
TRBV6-1	.	.	TRBJ1-5	CASSEEGSWPQYSQHF	TGTGCCAGCAGTGAAGAGGGCAGTTGGCCCCAATATTCCCAGCATTTT
TRBV9	.	.	TRBJ1-5	CASSPTDYSNQPQHF	TGTGCCAGCAGCCCAACAGACTATAGCAATCAGCCCCAGCATTTT
TRBV7-2	.	.	TRBJ1-2	CASGSGAGGGYTF	TGTGCCAGCGGATCGGGGGCTGGTGGTGGCTACACCTTC
TRBV19	.	.	TRBJ1-5	CASRTRDSNQPQHF	TGTGCCAGTAGGACCCGGGACAGCAATCAGCCCCAGCATTTT
TRBV30	TRBD1	.	TRBJ1-5	CAWSVPGQGNQPQHF	TGTGCCTGGAGTGTACCGGGACAGGGTAATCAGCCCCAGCATTTT
TRBV4-3	.	.	TRBJ1-1	CASSQDRRGRVAFF	TGCGCCAGCAGCCAAGATAGGAGGGGACGAGTAGCTTTCTTT
TRBV6-1	.	.	TRBJ2-7	CAGGPGGGYEQYF	TGTGCCGGAGGACCCGGTGGGGGCTACGAGCAGTACTTC
TRBV10-3	.	.	TRBJ2-1	CAISAETSLEQFF	TGTGCCATCAGTGCCGAGACTAGTCTGGAGCAGTTCTTC
TRBV2	TRBD1	few	TRBJ1-4	CASWTGRREKLFF	TGTGCCAGCTGGACAGGACGTAGGGAAAAACTGTTTTTT
TRBV27	.	.	TRBJ1-1	CASSLGANTEAFF	TGTGCCAGCAGTTTAGGGGCTAACACTGAAGCTTTCTTT
TRBV4-1	.	.	TRBJ1-1	CASSQVEGVTNTEAFF	TGCGCCAGCAGCCAAGTGGAGGGGGTTACGAACACTGAAGCTTTCTTT